This T cell receptor beta chain was sequenced for a study of cytomegalovirus exposure and HLA in healthy donors. The PCR contained 60 Vbeta and 13 Jbeta primers. TCRdb keeps only in-frame clones here, not all; method: immunoSEQ multiplex PCR. The sample contains around 150,000 clones, around three quarters of which appear only once. CDR3 length: 20 residues. V lost 0 bases and J lost 8; bases outside the gene matches: 23. Germline V gene sequence: CDR1 KGHSH, CDR2 LQKENI. V and J are TRBV18 and TRBJ1-2, with TRBD1 matching over 8 bases. The sequencing sample was made of PBMCs. The receptor was isolated from a man aged 25 to 45 in good health and CMV-seropositive. CDR3 protein: CASSPPSPSYRTGTSWGYTF. DNA of the CDR3: TGTGCCAGCTCACCACCGTCCCCGTCGTATCGGACAGGGACATCTTGGGGCTACACCTTC.